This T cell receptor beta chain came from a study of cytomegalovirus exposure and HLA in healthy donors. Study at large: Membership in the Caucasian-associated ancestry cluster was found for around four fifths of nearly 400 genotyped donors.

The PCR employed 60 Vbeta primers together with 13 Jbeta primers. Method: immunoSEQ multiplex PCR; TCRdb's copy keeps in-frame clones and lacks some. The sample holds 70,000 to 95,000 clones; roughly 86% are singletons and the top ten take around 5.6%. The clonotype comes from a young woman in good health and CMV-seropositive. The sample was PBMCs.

CDR3 bases: TGTGCAAGTGGACAGGGGGCTTTCAATGAGCAGTTCTTC. Its protein product is CASGQGAFNEQFF. The chain carries TRBV19 and TRBJ2-1; the match to TRBD1 covers 11 bases. Germline CDR1 and CDR2: LNHDA and SQIVND (reference sequence). The CDR3 runs to 13 residues.